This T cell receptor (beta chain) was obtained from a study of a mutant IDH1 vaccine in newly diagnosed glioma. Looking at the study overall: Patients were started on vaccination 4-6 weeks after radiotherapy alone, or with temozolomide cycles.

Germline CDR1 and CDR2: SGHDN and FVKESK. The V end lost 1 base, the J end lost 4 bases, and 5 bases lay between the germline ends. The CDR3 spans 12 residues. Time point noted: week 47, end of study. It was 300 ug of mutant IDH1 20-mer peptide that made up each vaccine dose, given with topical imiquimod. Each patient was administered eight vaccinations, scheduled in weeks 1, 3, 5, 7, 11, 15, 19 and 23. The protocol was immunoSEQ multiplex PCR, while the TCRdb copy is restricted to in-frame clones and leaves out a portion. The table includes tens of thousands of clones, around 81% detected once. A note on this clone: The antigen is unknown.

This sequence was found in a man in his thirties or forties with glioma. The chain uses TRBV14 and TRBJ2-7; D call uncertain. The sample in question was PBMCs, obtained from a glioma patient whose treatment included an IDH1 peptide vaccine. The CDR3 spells CASSQVNYEQYF. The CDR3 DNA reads TGTGCCAGCAGCCAAGTTAATTACGAGCAGTACTTC.